The sample holds one count of the clone carrying this T cell receptor (beta chain). The data belong to a study of blood T cell repertoires in COVID-19. For the study at large: Material from acute and convalescent COVID-19 was sourced from the United States, Italy and Spain.

The repertoire was sequenced with immunoSEQ multiplex PCR; TCRdb's copy has only in-frame clones and lacks some. The sample records 130,000 or so clones, about four fifths being singletons. J was trimmed by 5 bases and V by 0 bases; bases with no gene match: 4. The germline CDR1 and CDR2 sequences are SGHTS and YDEGEE. The CDR3 length is 15 residues. The sample comprised peripheral blood. This receptor was identified in a human donor in a cohort sampled during active COVID-19. This chain joins TRBV5-8 and TRBJ1-4, with 7 bases matching TRBD1. The CDR3 spells CASSLGAGGNEKLFF. CDR3 bases: TGTGCCAGCAGCTTGGGCGCAGGGGGGAATGAAAAACTGTTTTTT. Based on the CDR3 plus reference TRBV5-8 and TRBJ1-4, the full variable domain is EAGVTQSPTHLIKTRGQQATLRCSPISGHTSVYWYQQALGLGLQFLLWYDEGEERNRGNFPPRFSGRQFPNYSSELNVNALELEDSALYLCASSLGAGGNEKLFFGSGTQLSVL.